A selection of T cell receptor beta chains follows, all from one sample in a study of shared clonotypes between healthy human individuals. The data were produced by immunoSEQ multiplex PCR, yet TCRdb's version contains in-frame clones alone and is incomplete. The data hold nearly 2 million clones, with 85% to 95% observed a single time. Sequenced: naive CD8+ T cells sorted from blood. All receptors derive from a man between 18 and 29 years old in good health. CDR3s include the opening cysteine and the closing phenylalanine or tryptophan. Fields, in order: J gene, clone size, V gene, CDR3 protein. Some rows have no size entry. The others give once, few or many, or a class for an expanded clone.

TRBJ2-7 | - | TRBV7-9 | CASSLGWGEQYF
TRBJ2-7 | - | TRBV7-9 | CASSNDDGDYEQYF
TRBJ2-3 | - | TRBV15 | CATSRDLADTQYF
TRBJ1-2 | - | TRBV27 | CASSLSGAGVGYTF
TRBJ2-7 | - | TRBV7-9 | CASSPQAVLSYEQYF
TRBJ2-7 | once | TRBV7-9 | CASSPTLPHLSYEQYF
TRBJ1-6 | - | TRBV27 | CASGSPNSPLHF
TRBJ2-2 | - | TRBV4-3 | CASSQKFTMDTGELFF
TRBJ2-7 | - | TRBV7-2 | CASSLGGGYEQYF
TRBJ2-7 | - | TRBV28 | CASSSGAYEQYF
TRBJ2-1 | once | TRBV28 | CASSSGTGAFRYNEQFF
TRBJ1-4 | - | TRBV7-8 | CASSLALEGTNEKLFF
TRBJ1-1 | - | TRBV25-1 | CASSAWDLNTEAFF
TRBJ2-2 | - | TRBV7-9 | CASSLGGPTNTGELFF
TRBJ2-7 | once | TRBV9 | CASSVASGTSYEQYF
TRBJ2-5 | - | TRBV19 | CASSIGADQETQYF
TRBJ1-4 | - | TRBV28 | CASSYRLNEKLFF
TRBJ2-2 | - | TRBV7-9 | CASSPVLLSRELFF
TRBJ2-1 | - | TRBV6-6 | CASTWTSGRENEQFF
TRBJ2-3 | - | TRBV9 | CASSVALARSTDTQYF
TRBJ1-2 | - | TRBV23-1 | CASSQSRDGTNYGYTF
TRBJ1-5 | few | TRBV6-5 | CASRLGVGQPQHF
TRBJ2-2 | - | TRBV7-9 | CASSSGQARGELFF
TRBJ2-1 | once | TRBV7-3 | CASSLTSLAPFYNEQFF
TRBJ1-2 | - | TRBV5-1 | CASSLEQGDHGYTF
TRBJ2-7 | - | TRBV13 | CASSSPSGIDEQYF
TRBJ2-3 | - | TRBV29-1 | CSVSRGAIDTQYF
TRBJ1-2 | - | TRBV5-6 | CASSFGPGAGNYGYTF
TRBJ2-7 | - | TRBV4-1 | CASSQVAFSYEQYF
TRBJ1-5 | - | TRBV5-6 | CASRYWGGDQPQHF
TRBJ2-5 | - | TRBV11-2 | CASSSWDREEETQYF
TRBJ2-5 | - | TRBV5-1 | CASSRNPGEETQYF
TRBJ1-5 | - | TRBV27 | CASSLLGGGHNQPQHF
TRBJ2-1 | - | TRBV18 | CASSPPMATDEEQFF
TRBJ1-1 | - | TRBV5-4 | CASSPSGGTEAFF
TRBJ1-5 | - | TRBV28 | CASSPPDRNQPQHF
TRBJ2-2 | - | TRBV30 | CAWTLAGNTGELFF
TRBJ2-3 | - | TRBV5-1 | CASSPTPGREVTDTQYF
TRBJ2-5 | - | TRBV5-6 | CASSSGQGGETQYF
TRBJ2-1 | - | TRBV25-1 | CASSEYRGNEQFF
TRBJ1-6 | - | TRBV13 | CASSEQTINNSPLHF
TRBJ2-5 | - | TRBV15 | CATSITRGAPFQTQYF
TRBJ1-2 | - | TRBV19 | CASSEYRGDYGYTF
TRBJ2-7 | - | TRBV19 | CASSIGLAGVQHEQYF
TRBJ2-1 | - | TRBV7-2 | CASSLGVTYNEQFF
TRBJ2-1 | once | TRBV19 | CASSGPGQDYNEQFF
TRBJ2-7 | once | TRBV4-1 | CASSHPSVGDLGTYEQYF
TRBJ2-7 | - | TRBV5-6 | CASSLAGPRYEQYF
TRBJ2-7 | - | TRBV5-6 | CASSFYEQYF
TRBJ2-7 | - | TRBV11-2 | CASSLVSDYSYEQYF
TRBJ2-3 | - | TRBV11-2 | CASSLHPGLAGVDTQYF
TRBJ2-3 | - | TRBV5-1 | CASNSGASGTDTQYF
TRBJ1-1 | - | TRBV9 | CASSVTRNTEAFF
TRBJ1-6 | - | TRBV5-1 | CASSLDGQGVYSPLHF
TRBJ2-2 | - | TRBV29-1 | CSVSGRETGELFF